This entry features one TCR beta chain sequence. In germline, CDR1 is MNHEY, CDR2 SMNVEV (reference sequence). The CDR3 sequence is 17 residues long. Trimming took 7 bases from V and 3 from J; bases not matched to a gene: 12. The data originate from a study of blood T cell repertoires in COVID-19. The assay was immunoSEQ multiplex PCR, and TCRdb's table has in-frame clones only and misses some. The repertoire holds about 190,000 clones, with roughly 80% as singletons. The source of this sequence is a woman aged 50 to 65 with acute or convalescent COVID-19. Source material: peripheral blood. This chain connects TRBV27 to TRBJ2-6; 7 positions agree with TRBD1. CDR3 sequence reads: CASILRLDRVGANVLTF. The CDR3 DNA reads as TGTGCCAGCATCCTCCGATTAGACAGGGTTGGGGCCAACGTCCTGACTTTC.